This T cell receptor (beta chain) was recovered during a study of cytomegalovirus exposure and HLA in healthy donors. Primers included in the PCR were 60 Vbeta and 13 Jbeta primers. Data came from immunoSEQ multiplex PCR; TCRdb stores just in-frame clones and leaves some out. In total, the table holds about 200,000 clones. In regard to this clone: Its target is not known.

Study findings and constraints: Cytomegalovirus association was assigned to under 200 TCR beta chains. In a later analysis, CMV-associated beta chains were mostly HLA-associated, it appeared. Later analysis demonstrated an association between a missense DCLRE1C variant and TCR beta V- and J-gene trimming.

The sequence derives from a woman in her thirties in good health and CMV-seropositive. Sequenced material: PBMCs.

The CDR3 spells CASSPEGSYGYTF. CDR3 in DNA: TGTGCCAGCTCACCAGAGGGATCCTATGGCTACACCTTC. The rearrangement uses TRBV18 and TRBJ1-2; D unclear. V was clipped by 2 bases and J by 4 bases, with 8 bases between them. The CDR3 runs 13 residues. Germline CDR1 KGHSH, CDR2 LQKENI.